This T cell receptor (beta chain) was observed in a study of T-cell reconstitution after alpha-beta-depleted transplantation in children. TCRbeta library construction was performed incorporating unique molecular identifiers. MiXCR was run by TCRdb on the PCR reads, yielding one entry per CDR3 protein. The data hold 600,000 to 700,000 distinct CDR3 sequences, with 16% observed a single time. This CDR3 has 15 residues. CDR1 MNHEY and CDR2 SVGAGI come from the germline V gene. V was clipped by 0 bases and J by 4 bases, with 10 bases between them. The chain has TRBV6-5 and TRBJ1-3; D is unresolved. Here the sequenced sample was PBMCs from the stem cell graft donor, taken from the stem cell graft. The clonotype was recovered from a human donor who donated a stem cell graft to a child with acute myeloid leukemia. In DNA form, the CDR3 reads TGTGCCAGCAGTTACTCCCCGGGCCACGGAAACACCATATATTTT. It encodes CASSYSPGHGNTIYF.